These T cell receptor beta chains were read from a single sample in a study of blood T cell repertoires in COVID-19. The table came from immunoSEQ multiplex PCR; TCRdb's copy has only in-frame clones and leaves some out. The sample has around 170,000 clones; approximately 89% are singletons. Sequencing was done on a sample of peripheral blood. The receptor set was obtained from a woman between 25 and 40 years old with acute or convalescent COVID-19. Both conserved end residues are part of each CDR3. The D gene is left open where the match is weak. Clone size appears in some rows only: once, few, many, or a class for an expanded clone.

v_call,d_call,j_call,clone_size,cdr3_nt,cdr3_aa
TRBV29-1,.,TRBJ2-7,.,TGCAGCGTTGCGTGGGGGCCGCCCTACGAGCAGTACTTC,CSVAWGPPYEQYF
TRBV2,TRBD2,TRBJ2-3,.,TGTGCCAGCAGTGACCGGACTAGCGGGAGTTCAGATACGCAGTATTTT,CASSDRTSGSSDTQYF
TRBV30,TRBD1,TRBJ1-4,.,TGTGCCTCCGGCAGGGGGAATGAAAAACTGTTTTTT,CASGRGNEKLFF
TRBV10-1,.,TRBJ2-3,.,TGCGCCAGCAGTGACAGTTCTAGCACAGATACGCAGTATTTT,CASSDSSSTDTQYF
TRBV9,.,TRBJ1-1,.,TGTGCCAGCAGCGTTGGGACACTGAACACTGAAGCTTTCTTT,CASSVGTLNTEAFF
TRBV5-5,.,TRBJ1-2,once,TGTGCCAGCAGCTTCATTTCTGGGGGCGGCTACACCTTC,CASSFISGGGYTF
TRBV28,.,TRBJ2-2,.,TGTGCCAGCAGTTTTCCGGTCGGGGAGCTGTTTTTT,CASSFPVGELFF
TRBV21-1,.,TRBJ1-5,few,TGTGCCAGCAGCAAAGGGACAGATAGCAATCAGCCCCAGCATTTT,CASSKGTDSNQPQHF
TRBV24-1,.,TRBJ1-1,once,TGTGCCACCAGTGATTTGCACTCAACTGAAGCTTTCTTT,CATSDLHSTEAFF
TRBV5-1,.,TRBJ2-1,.,TGCGCCAGCTTCCAGACACCGGAACACAATGAGCAGTTCTTC,CASFQTPEHNEQFF